The rows below give T cell receptor beta chains drawn from one sample of a study of T cell repertoires in cytomegalovirus infection. TCRdb re-called the reads through MiXCR, storing one row per CDR3 protein. This table holds 500,000 to 600,000 distinct CDR3 sequences, 16% found once. The sequenced sample was CD8+ T cells from PBMCs. All receptors derive from a human donor in good health (CMV status not recorded). Some clones in this sample may be carry-over from other donors' samples. Each CDR3 is given with its conserved first and last residue. Fields, in order: J gene, clone size, V gene, D gene, CDR3 protein, CDR3 DNA. The D gene is left open where the match is weak. Clone size is given for some rows only: seen once, a few or many times, or a class if the clone is expanded.

>TRBJ1-5|many|TRBV28|NA
CASSPDGAQPQHF
TGTGCCAGCAGCCCCGACGGGGCTCAGCCCCAGCATTTT
>TRBJ1-4|NA|TRBV5-1|NA
CASSPVGRDEKLFF
TGCGCCAGCAGCCCCGTGGGTCGGGATGAAAAACTGTTTTTT
>TRBJ2-6|once|TRBV27|NA
CASRGRGVSSGANVLTF
TGTGCCAGCAGGGGTCGAGGGGTAAGCTCTGGGGCCAACGTCCTGACTTTC
>TRBJ1-2|many|TRBV6-1|TRBD1
CASRFPIMTGETRVNYGYTF
TGTGCCAGCAGGTTCCCAATCATGACAGGGGAGACTCGAGTTAACTATGGCTACACCTTC
>TRBJ2-7|NA|TRBV6-2/TRBV6-3|NA
CASTTHRTPYEQYF
TGTGCCAGCACCACCCACCGGACACCTTACGAGCAGTACTTC
>TRBJ2-2|NA|TRBV5-1|NA
CATGTPGYGGELFF
TGCGCCACCGGGACTCCTGGCTACGGCGGGGAGCTGTTTTTT
>TRBJ1-1|many|TRBV12-3/TRBV12-4|NA
CASRRTGNTEAFF
TGTGCCAGCAGACGAACAGGGAACACTGAAGCTTTCTTT
>TRBJ2-7|NA|TRBV6-5|NA
CASSLTAHEQYF
TGTGCCAGCAGTCTGACAGCCCACGAGCAGTACTTC
>TRBJ2-2|many|TRBV12-3/TRBV12-4|TRBD1
CASSFGTGGEGSGELFF
TGTGCCAGCAGTTTTGGGACAGGAGGGGAAGGCTCCGGGGAGCTGTTTTTT
>TRBJ2-3|NA|TRBV19|NA
CANSIRPADTQYF
TGTGCCAATAGTATTCGACCCGCAGATACGCAGTATTTT
>TRBJ1-1|many|TRBV7-6|NA
CASRGGDTEAFF
TGTGCCAGCAGGGGGGGAGACACTGAAGCTTTCTTT
>TRBJ1-6|many|TRBV6-1|NA
CASSELFQGSSYNSPLHF
TGTGCCAGCAGTGAACTTTTCCAGGGGAGCTCCTATAATTCACCCCTCCACTTT
>TRBJ2-1|NA|TRBV6-2/TRBV6-3|TRBD1
CASSYGQGPYEQFF
TGTGCCAGCAGTTATGGACAGGGACCCTATGAGCAGTTCTTC
>TRBJ1-5|many|TRBV6-1|NA
CASEGQGSNQPQHF
TGTGCCAGCGAAGGCCAGGGAAGCAATCAGCCCCAGCATTTT
>TRBJ2-3|NA|TRBV7-4|TRBD2
CASSFRASGGTDTQYF
TGTGCCAGCAGCTTTCGCGCAAGCGGGGGCACAGATACGCAGTATTTT
>TRBJ2-1|NA|TRBV12-3/TRBV12-4|NA
CASSSLQGPKNEQFF
TGTGCCAGCAGTTCGTTACAGGGACCCAAGAATGAGCAGTTCTTC
>TRBJ1-5|many|TRBV19|NA
CASSMGLIGSNQPQHF
TGTGCCAGTAGTATGGGGCTTATCGGTTCCAATCAGCCCCAGCATTTT
>TRBJ2-5|few|TRBV19|NA
CASSISAFGGQETQYF
TGTGCCAGTAGTATTTCAGCCTTTGGGGGGCAGGAGACCCAGTACTTC
>TRBJ2-7|many|TRBV7-9|TRBD1
CASSRPGTGAYEQYF
TGTGCCAGCAGCCGCCCCGGGACAGGGGCGTACGAGCAGTACTTC
>TRBJ1-1|many|TRBV2|TRBD1
CASSELSTGGNTEAFF
TGTGCCAGCAGTGAACTATCGACAGGGGGGAACACTGAAGCTTTCTTT
>TRBJ2-7|NA|TRBV5-6|NA
CASSFSLGVHEQYF
TGTGCCAGCAGCTTCTCGCTAGGGGTCCACGAGCAGTACTTC
>TRBJ2-2|many|TRBV7-9|NA
CASSPPSSTAGELFF
TGTGCCAGCAGCCCTCCATCTAGCACGGCCGGGGAGCTGTTTTTT
>TRBJ1-2|NA|TRBV13|NA
CASSLATGKNYGYTF
TGTGCCAGCAGCTTAGCTACAGGGAAGAACTATGGCTACACCTTC
>TRBJ2-3|few|TRBV9|TRBD1
CASSAGDSRADTQYF
TGTGCCAGCAGCGCTGGGGACAGCCGTGCAGATACGCAGTATTTT
>TRBJ2-5|NA|TRBV27|TRBD2
CASSLSVSGSKETQYF
TGTGCCAGCAGTTTATCGGTTAGCGGGAGTAAAGAGACCCAGTACTTC
>TRBJ2-3|few|TRBV5-6|NA
CASSLLTGVEDTQYF
TGTGCCAGCAGCTTATTGACGGGAGTTGAGGATACGCAGTATTTT
>TRBJ1-1|NA|TRBV27|TRBD1
CASSLRGINTEAFF
TGTGCCAGCAGCCTCAGGGGGATAAACACTGAAGCTTTCTTT
>TRBJ1-1|few|TRBV19|NA
CASSVDSEMNTEAFF
TGTGCCAGTAGTGTCGACAGTGAAATGAACACTGAAGCTTTCTTT
>TRBJ1-6|few|TRBV28|NA
CASSLYSGSPLHF
TGTGCCAGCAGTTTATATTCTGGTTCACCCCTCCACTTT
>TRBJ2-1|many|TRBV5-5|NA
CASSLSWRGNEQFF
TGTGCCAGCAGCTTGTCTTGGAGAGGCAATGAGCAGTTCTTC
>TRBJ2-7|NA|TRBV4-2|NA
CASSQEAGGEQYF
TGTGCCAGCAGCCAAGAAGCGGGTGGCGAGCAGTACTTC
>TRBJ1-6|NA|TRBV27|NA
CASCRGDSYNSPLHF
TGTGCCAGCTGTAGGGGGGACTCCTATAATTCACCCCTCCACTTT
>TRBJ1-2|few|TRBV9|TRBD1
CASSTRQGLANYGYTF
TGTGCCAGCAGCACCCGACAGGGCCTAGCTAACTATGGCTACACCTTC
>TRBJ1-4|many|TRBV28|NA
CASSLRGASNEKLFF
TGTGCCAGCAGTTTACGGGGGGCCTCTAATGAAAAACTGTTTTTT
>TRBJ1-2|NA|TRBV2|NA
CASRGGDSYGYTF
TGTGCCAGCAGGGGGGGGGACTCCTATGGCTACACCTTC
>TRBJ1-1|NA|TRBV5-4|NA
CASSLSQMDEAFF
TGTGCCAGCAGCCTGTCCCAGATGGACGAAGCTTTCTTT
>TRBJ1-1|many|TRBV20-1|TRBD1
CSARPTGENTEAFF
TGCAGTGCTAGGCCGACAGGGGAGAACACTGAAGCTTTCTTT
>TRBJ2-3|few|TRBV5-6|TRBD2
CASSSQREAYTDTQYF
TGTGCCAGCAGCTCCCAGCGGGAGGCGTACACAGATACGCAGTATTTT
>TRBJ1-2|NA|TRBV5-4|TRBD1
CASSAGTGVIYGYTF
TGTGCCAGCAGCGCCGGGACAGGGGTTATCTATGGCTACACCTTC
>TRBJ1-1|NA|TRBV19|TRBD1
CAGRDRDSNTEAFF
TGTGCCGGTCGGGACAGGGATTCGAACACCGAAGCTTTCTTT
>TRBJ2-5|NA|TRBV28|TRBD1
CASSTGTGQETQYF
TGTGCCAGCAGCACCGGGACAGGGCAAGAGACCCAGTACTTC
>TRBJ1-2|many|TRBV7-2|TRBD1
CASHRGDRKFYGYTF
TGTGCCAGCCACCGGGGGGACAGGAAATTTTATGGCTACACCTTC
>TRBJ1-2|many|TRBV7-9|NA
CASSPPSGYGYTF
TGTGCCAGCAGCCCCCCTTCCGGCTATGGCTACACCTTC
>TRBJ2-5|many|TRBV7-2|NA
CASSPEGYQETQYF
TGTGCCAGCAGCCCCGAGGGGTACCAAGAGACCCAGTACTTC
>TRBJ2-1|many|TRBV7-2|TRBD2
CASSLEGLAYEQFF
TGTGCCAGCAGCTTAGAGGGACTAGCGTATGAGCAGTTCTTC
>TRBJ1-5|many|TRBV6-2/TRBV6-3|NA
CASSPHRELRQPQHF
TGTGCCAGCAGTCCCCACAGGGAGTTGCGTCAGCCCCAGCATTTT
>TRBJ2-5|many|TRBV7-8|NA
CASSSATAKETQYF
TGTGCCAGCAGCTCCGCGACAGCTAAAGAGACCCAGTACTTC
>TRBJ2-3|many|TRBV5-4|TRBD2
CASSHLGLALGDTDTQYF
TGTGCCAGCAGCCACCTGGGACTAGCCTTAGGGGACACAGATACGCAGTATTTT
>TRBJ2-1|NA|TRBV9|TRBD2
CASETSSPAYNEQFF
TGTGCCAGCGAGACTAGCAGCCCCGCCTACAATGAGCAGTTCTTC
>TRBJ2-7|NA|TRBV4-1|TRBD2
CASSHLGREGLYEQYF
TGCGCCAGCAGCCACCTGGGGAGGGAGGGCCTGTACGAGCAGTACTTC
>TRBJ1-2|NA|TRBV7-9|TRBD1
CASSPGQGTFYGYTF
TGTGCCAGCAGCCCCGGACAGGGGACGTTTTATGGCTACACCTTC
>TRBJ2-5|few|TRBV19|TRBD2
CASSPSGAGGQETQYF
TGTGCCAGTAGTCCCTCGGGCGCGGGAGGTCAAGAGACCCAGTACTTC
>TRBJ1-3|many|TRBV6-5|NA
CASSYSEGQNTIYF
TGTGCCAGCAGTTACTCTGAGGGGCAGAACACCATATATTTT
>TRBJ2-7|once|TRBV5-1|TRBD1
CASSGDSQYEQYF
TGCGCCAGCAGCGGGGACAGCCAATACGAGCAGTACTTC
>TRBJ2-1|NA|TRBV29-1|NA
CSADSYNEQLF
TGCAGCGCGGACAGCTACAATGAGCAGCTCTTC
>TRBJ2-3|few|TRBV20-1|TRBD1
CSANQGQDLDTQYF
TGCAGTGCTAACCAGGGACAGGATTTAGATACGCAGTATTTT
>TRBJ2-3|few|TRBV2|NA
CASSEVGLMDTDTQYF
TGTGCCAGCAGTGAAGTTGGACTCATGGACACAGATACGCAGTATTTT
>TRBJ2-2|few|TRBV24-1|NA
CATSGRVFGELFF
TGTGCCACCAGTGGTCGGGTCTTCGGGGAGCTGTTTTTT
>TRBJ1-5|many|TRBV7-9|NA
CASSPPGFERPQHF
TGTGCCAGCAGCCCACCGGGTTTTGAGAGGCCCCAGCATTTT